This T cell receptor beta chain is drawn from a study of technical replicates of blood from a handful of donors. This clone has only one observation. Profiling relied on immunoSEQ multiplex PCR, and the TCRdb table lists in-frame clones only, not all of them. The sample carries around 62,000 clones, about 97% recorded once. The sequence was collected from a human donor in good health. Sequenced input: T cells isolated from PBMCs.

The CDR3 DNA sequence: TGTGCCAGCTCACCACCGACAGGGGAAGATACGCAGTATTTT. The encoded protein is CASSPPTGEDTQYF. The rearrangement links TRBV18 to TRBJ2-3, with 8 bases identical to TRBD1. CDR3 size: 14 residues. Germline trimming cut 0 bases from V and 5 bases from J; bases unmatched to any gene: 1. The germline CDR1 and CDR2 sequences are KGHSH and LQKENI.